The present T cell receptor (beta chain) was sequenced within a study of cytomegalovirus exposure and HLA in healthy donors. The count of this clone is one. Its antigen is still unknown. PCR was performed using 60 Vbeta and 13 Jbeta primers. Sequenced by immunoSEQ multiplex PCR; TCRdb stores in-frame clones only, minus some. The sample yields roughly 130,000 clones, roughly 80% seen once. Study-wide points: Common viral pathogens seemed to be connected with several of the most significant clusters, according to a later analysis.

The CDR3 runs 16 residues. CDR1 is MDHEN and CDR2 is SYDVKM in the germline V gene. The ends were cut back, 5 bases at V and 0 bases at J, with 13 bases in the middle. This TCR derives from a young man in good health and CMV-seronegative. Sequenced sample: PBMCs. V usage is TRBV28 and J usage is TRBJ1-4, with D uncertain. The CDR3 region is CASSLTISATNEKLFF. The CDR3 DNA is TGTGCCAGCAGTCTCACCATCTCGGCAACTAATGAAAAACTGTTTTTT.